These T cell receptor beta chains were read from a single sample in a study of shared clonotypes between healthy human individuals. The assay was immunoSEQ multiplex PCR, and TCRdb's table has in-frame clones only and misses some. The data contain roughly 2.1 million clones, around 93% of them singletons. Sequencing input: naive CD8+ T cells from PBMCs. Receptors were obtained from a man between 18 and 29 years old in good health. Some clones in this sample may be carry-over from other donors' samples. Both conserved end residues are part of each CDR3. The order of the fields is J gene, clone size, D gene, V gene, CDR3 DNA, CDR3 protein. D genes are given only for firm matches. Size is stated for part of the rows, as once, few or many counts, or as a class when the clone is expanded.

j_gene: TRBJ2-1
abundance: .
d_gene: .
v_gene: TRBV9
CDR3nt: TGTGCCAGCAGCGTATCAGGGACCCCCCCCAATGAGCAGTTCTTC
CDR3aa: CASSVSGTPPNEQFF

j_gene: TRBJ2-2
abundance: .
d_gene: .
v_gene: TRBV9
CDR3nt: TGTGCCAGCAGCGTAGAGACGATCGGGGAGCTGTTTTTT
CDR3aa: CASSVETIGELFF

j_gene: TRBJ2-5
abundance: .
d_gene: .
v_gene: TRBV4-1
CDR3nt: TGCGCCAGCAGCGTCTCTGGGGGACGGCCTCAAGAGACCCAGTACTTC
CDR3aa: CASSVSGGRPQETQYF

j_gene: TRBJ1-1
abundance: .
d_gene: .
v_gene: TRBV5-1
CDR3nt: TGCGCCAGCAGCTTGGGGGTGAACACTGAAGCTTTCTTT
CDR3aa: CASSLGVNTEAFF

j_gene: TRBJ2-7
abundance: .
d_gene: .
v_gene: TRBV5-6
CDR3nt: TGTGCCAGCAGCCTGGGACACGAGCAGTACTTC
CDR3aa: CASSLGHEQYF

j_gene: TRBJ2-5
abundance: .
d_gene: .
v_gene: TRBV7-6
CDR3nt: TGTGCCAGCAGCTTAGTGCTGGGACACGGTTTAGGGGAGACCCAGTACTTC
CDR3aa: CASSLVLGHGLGETQYF

j_gene: TRBJ2-4
abundance: .
d_gene: .
v_gene: TRBV18
CDR3nt: TGTGCCAGCTCAAGAGTTGCCAAAAACATTCAGTACTTC
CDR3aa: CASSRVAKNIQYF

j_gene: TRBJ2-7
abundance: .
d_gene: .
v_gene: TRBV28
CDR3nt: TGTGCCAGCAGTTTATCCCCTGCCCTGGAGGAGGTCTACGAGCAGTACTTC
CDR3aa: CASSLSPALEEVYEQYF

j_gene: TRBJ2-7
abundance: .
d_gene: .
v_gene: TRBV9
CDR3nt: TGTGCCAGCAGCAGTATGGGGGGACACCAGTACGAGCAGTACTTC
CDR3aa: CASSSMGGHQYEQYF

j_gene: TRBJ2-7
abundance: .
d_gene: .
v_gene: TRBV13
CDR3nt: TGTGCCAGCACCTTAGGAGATCCCGAGCCGTCGAGCTCCTACGAGCAGTACTTC
CDR3aa: CASTLGDPEPSSSYEQYF

j_gene: TRBJ1-1
abundance: .
d_gene: TRBD1
v_gene: TRBV9
CDR3nt: TGTGCCAGCAGCGCCGGACAGGGAGGGAACACTGAAGCTTTCTTT
CDR3aa: CASSAGQGGNTEAFF

j_gene: TRBJ1-5
abundance: few
d_gene: TRBD1
v_gene: TRBV28
CDR3nt: TGTGCCAGCAGTTTAGGACAGGGGAATCAGCCCCAGCATTTT
CDR3aa: CASSLGQGNQPQHF

j_gene: TRBJ2-7
abundance: .
d_gene: .
v_gene: TRBV27
CDR3nt: TGTGCCAGCAGGCGGGACAGAACCTACGAGCAGTACTTC
CDR3aa: CASRRDRTYEQYF

j_gene: TRBJ1-2
abundance: .
d_gene: .
v_gene: TRBV27
CDR3nt: TGTGCCTCATCCTCAGCCGGGGCTGGCTATGGCTACACCTTC
CDR3aa: CASSSAGAGYGYTF

j_gene: TRBJ1-2
abundance: .
d_gene: .
v_gene: TRBV7-9
CDR3nt: TGTGCCAGCAGTTCGCACAGGGACAGCTACACCTTC
CDR3aa: CASSSHRDSYTF

j_gene: TRBJ2-3
abundance: .
d_gene: .
v_gene: TRBV29-1
CDR3nt: TGCAGCGTAGGGAAGACTGACAGACATAGCACAGATACGCAGTATTTT
CDR3aa: CSVGKTDRHSTDTQYF

j_gene: TRBJ1-1
abundance: few
d_gene: .
v_gene: TRBV19
CDR3nt: TGTGCCAGTAGAGGAGGAAACACTGAAGCTTTCTTT
CDR3aa: CASRGGNTEAFF

j_gene: TRBJ2-1
abundance: .
d_gene: .
v_gene: TRBV4-1
CDR3nt: TGCGCCAGCAGCCAAGATTGGGGATTGAACAATGAGCAGTTCTTC
CDR3aa: CASSQDWGLNNEQFF

j_gene: TRBJ1-4
abundance: .
d_gene: .
v_gene: TRBV14
CDR3nt: TGTGCCAGCAGCCCCTTGGGAGGGGGAAAAAAACTGTTTTTT
CDR3aa: CASSPLGGGKKLFF

j_gene: TRBJ2-2
abundance: .
d_gene: TRBD2
v_gene: TRBV7-6
CDR3nt: TGTGCCAGCAGCCGCGCAGCGGGGCTTGCCGGGGAGCTGTTTTTT
CDR3aa: CASSRAAGLAGELFF

j_gene: TRBJ2-5
abundance: .
d_gene: .
v_gene: TRBV7-9
CDR3nt: TGTGCCAGCAGCTTATCTTCCGCGCCAGAGACCCAGTACTTC
CDR3aa: CASSLSSAPETQYF

j_gene: TRBJ1-1
abundance: .
d_gene: .
v_gene: TRBV4-1
CDR3nt: TGCGCCAGCAGCCAGAAGGAGGGTCACACTGAAGCTTTCTTT
CDR3aa: CASSQKEGHTEAFF